These 15 T cell receptor beta chains share one sample of origin, sequenced in a study of cytomegalovirus exposure and HLA in healthy donors (dated by TCRdb to the late 2010s). Library preparation used the immunoSEQ multiplex PCR assay. For the multiplex PCR, a mixture combining 60 forward primers for TCR Vbeta segments and 13 reverse primers for TCR Jbeta segments was used. As stored in TCRdb, this immuneACCESS dataset retains in-frame rearrangements with V and J assigned. A fraction of the clones does not appear; measured against another copy, unresolved V genes explain less than half of the discrepancy, and the remainder lacks a known reason. The sample data list 200,000 or so clones, and about four fifths of these were observed just once. Of the sample, 0.075% to 0.1% falls within the top ten clones. What was sequenced was PBMCs. The receptors originated from a boy aged 2 to 10 in good health and CMV-seronegative.

The chain is built from TRBV5-4 and TRBJ2-2; TRBD2 is a possible D gene (7 bases). The CDR3 contains 17 residues. V was clipped by 1 base and J by 1 base, with 14 bases between them. CDR1 SGHNT and CDR2 YYREEE come from the germline V gene (reference sequence). The CDR3 nucleotides are TGTGCCAGCAGCTTGTTGGGGGGGGCACTGAACACCGGGGAGCTGTTTTTT. Translation gives CASSLLGGALNTGELFF.

Concerning this clone: This same CDR3 is encoded by further DNA sequences in the sample. This chain connects TRBV6-1 to TRBJ1-4, with a possible D match to TRBD1 (5 bases). The V and J ends lost 6 bases and 0 bases respectively, with 8 bases between them. The CDR3 runs to 14 residues. The germline CDR1 and CDR2 sequences are MNHNS and SASEGT. CDR3: CASRDSATNEKLFF. The CDR3, as DNA: TGTGCCAGCAGAGACAGTGCAACTAATGAAAAACTGTTTTTT.

The V gene is TRBV23-1, the J gene TRBJ2-5, with TRBD2 identical over 7 bases. TRBV23-1 is assigned to the ORF class and has an uncertain function. The CDR3 runs to 14 residues. V was pared by 7 bases and J by 4 bases, with 9 bases of the junction left unmatched. Here the CDR3 reads CASIGGCGGETQYF. CDR3 nucleotide sequence: TGCGCCAGCATCGGCGGGTGCGGGGGAGAGACCCAGTACTTC.

The chain joins TRBV2 to TRBJ1-6, with D possibly matching TRBD1 (5 bases). Germline loops: CDR1 SNHLY, CDR2 FYNNEI. The CDR3 has 12 amino acids. V was clipped by 6 bases and J by 10 bases, with 10 bases between them. CDR3 nucleotide sequence: TGTGCCAGCAGGGGGGGGGTATCACCCCTCCACTTT. Its translation: CASRGGVSPLHF. Full variable domain (missing parts from reference TRBV2 and TRBJ1-6): EPEVTQTPSHQVTQMGQEVILRCVPISNHLYFYWYRQILGQKVEFLVSFYNNEISEKSEIFDDQFSVERPDGSNFTLKIRSTKLEDSAMYFCASRGGVSPLHFGNGTRLTVT.

In its sample, this clone was seen a few times. The chain carries TRBV2 and TRBJ1-2, with unresolved D. The V end lost 0 bases, the J end lost 5 bases, and 10 bases lay between the germline ends. CDR1 SNHLY and CDR2 FYNNEI come from the germline V gene. This CDR3 has 14 amino acids. The CDR3 coding sequence is TGTGCCAGCAGTGAAGCGCGGCAGCTTTATGGCTACACCTTC. Translated, it gives CASSEARQLYGYTF.

This clone was detected a few times. The rearrangement uses TRBV11-2 and TRBJ2-1; 8 positions agree with TRBD1. The V gene end was trimmed by 6 bases and the J gene end by 9 bases; junction bases not matched to a gene: 25. Germline CDR1 reads SGHAT; CDR2 reads FQNNGV. The CDR3 runs to 19 residues. DNA of the CDR3: TGTGCCAGCAGTTCGAGCCCGGGGACAGGTAATCGGGGCATTCCTGAGCAGTTCTTC. Amino acid sequence: CASSSSPGTGNRGIPEQFF.

The V and J genes are TRBV2 and TRBJ2-7; 11 positions agree with TRBD1. The CDR3 length is 14 residues. CDR1 is SNHLY, CDR2 FYNNEI, per germline. The V segment lost 6 bases and the J segment 5 bases; nucleotides outside the gene matches: 6. CDR3 bases: TGTGCCAGCAGGGCGGACAGGGGGCGCCACGAGCAGTACTTC. It encodes CASRADRGRHEQYF. The whole variable domain, remainder taken from reference TRBV2 and TRBJ2-7, is EPEVTQTPSHQVTQMGQEVILRCVPISNHLYFYWYRQILGQKVEFLVSFYNNEISEKSEIFDDQFSVERPDGSNFTLKIRSTKLEDSAMYFCASRADRGRHEQYFGPGTRLTVT.

The J gene is TRBJ1-4, the V gene TRBV18, with D unresolved. The length of the CDR3 is 12 residues. V was cut by 6 bases and J by 8 bases, with 10 bases left in between. Germline V lookup: CDR1 KGHSH, CDR2 LQKENI. In DNA form, the CDR3 reads TGTGCCAGCTCCCCCGGTCGGGAAAAACTGTTTTTT. Translating gives CASSPGREKLFF.

CDR3 coding DNA: TGTGCCAGCAGCTCCCGAGGACTAGCGGGGGACAATGAGCAGTTCTTC. This sequence encodes CASSSRGLAGDNEQFF. This rearrangement joins TRBV7-2 to TRBJ2-1; 13 positions agree with TRBD2. V lost 4 bases and J lost 5; bases outside the gene matches: 5. Looked up from germline, CDR1 is SGHTA and CDR2 is FQGNSA. The CDR3 sequence is 16 residues long.

The chain links TRBV7-2 to TRBJ1-3; possible D gene TRBD1, 6 bases. This CDR3 has 15 residues. Deletions cut 3 bases from V and 4 bases from J, with 13 bases between. The germline CDR1 and CDR2 sequences are SGHTA and FQGNSA. The CDR3 loop reads CASSFFSGVGNTIYF. The CDR3 DNA follows: TGTGCCAGCAGCTTCTTCTCAGGGGTAGGAAACACCATATATTTT.

The chain carries TRBV29-1 and TRBJ2-2; D possibly corresponds to TRBD1 (6 bases). Trimming left V 6 bases short and J 1 base short, with 9 bases between. CDR3 length equals 13 residues. CDR1 and CDR2 (germline): SQVTM, ANQGSEA. CDR3 in amino acids: CSVDSLNTGELFF. The DNA of the CDR3 is TGCAGCGTGGACAGCCTGAACACCGGGGAGCTGTTTTTT.

The chain combines TRBV9 with TRBJ2-5; tentatively, D is TRBD2 (6 bases). The CDR3 length is 15 residues. V gave up 4 bases and J gave up 5 bases, with 18 bases separating them. Germline lookup yields CDR1 SGDLS and CDR2 YYNGEE. CDR3 protein: CASSPAGFGSETQYF. CDR3 bases: TGTGCCAGCAGCCCCGCGGGGTTCGGGTCGGAGACCCAGTACTTC.

The chain combines TRBV4-2 with TRBJ2-5; 9 bases are a match to TRBD2. Trimming at V came to 2 bases and at J to 4 bases, leaving 14 bases not matched to a gene. Germline CDR1 LGHNA, CDR2 YNFKEQ. This CDR3 spans 18 amino acids. In nucleotides, the CDR3 is TGTGCCAGCAGCCAAAGTAGCGGGGGCCCCCTTGGTCTAGAGACCCAGTACTTC. It encodes CASSQSSGGPLGLETQYF.

This chain joins TRBV5-8 and TRBJ1-3; no clear D gene. This CDR3 contains 15 residues. Trimming shortened V by 4 bases and J by 6 bases, and 17 bases separated the two germline ends. Germline V gene sequence: CDR1 SGHTS, CDR2 YDEGEE. This CDR3 reads CASSRTGAPLNTIYF. The DNA of the CDR3 is TGTGCCAGCAGCCGGACGGGAGCTCCCTTAAACACCATATATTTT.

The J gene is TRBJ1-1, the V gene TRBV6-5; 7 nucleotides match TRBD1. This CDR3 has 11 residues. CDR1 and CDR2 (germline): MNHEY, SVGAGI. The trim removed 5 bases at V and 8 bases at J, leaving 2 bases unmatched. CDR3 nucleotide sequence: TGTGCCAGCAGTGACAGGGCGGAAGCTTTCTTT. It yields the protein CASSDRAEAFF.